This T cell receptor beta chain was captured by sequencing in a study of T cell repertoires in cytomegalovirus infection. Looking at the study overall: Indicated by public TCR beta signatures were CMV infection and matching HLA type.

Germline lookup yields CDR1 SNHLY and CDR2 FYNNEI. The V and J ends lost 3 bases and 0 bases respectively, with 16 bases between them. The CDR3 length is 17 residues. Study findings and constraints: In two of eight donors, the top clonotype was HLA-C-restricted CMV-specific. Cumulative public TCR beta family frequency identified carriers of CMV plus the relevant HLA.

Remarks on this clonotype: The target antigen is unknown.

TCRdb independently ran MiXCR on the reads; one entry per CDR3 protein. The sample consists of 250,000 to 350,000 distinct CDR3 sequences, roughly 24% of them appearing once. This chain connects TRBV2 to TRBJ2-3; possible D gene TRBD1, 5 bases. The source of this sequence is a human donor in good health (CMV status not recorded). Some clones in this sample may be carry-over from other donors' samples. Sequencing was performed on PBMCs. In DNA form, the CDR3 reads TGTGCCAGCAGTGACGTCTACAGGTTTACCAGCACAGATACGCAGTATTTT. The encoded protein is CASSDVYRFTSTDTQYF.